One sample yielded the 28 T cell receptor beta chains listed below, sequenced in a study of blood T cells in healthy people across ages. Next came a second PCR, run for roughly 6 to 11 cycles, which used a sample-barcoded 5' primer along with a J-beta primer mix. TCRdb called the 5' RACE reads again in MiXCR, with one record for every CDR3 protein. The sample has about 560,000 distinct CDR3 sequences; about 29% are singletons. A further study also used this sample, focusing on T cells of mothers and their children.

What was sequenced was blood. The receptor source for this set is a boy younger than 10 in good health.

V and J are TRBV5-1 and TRBJ1-3; the D is unclear. The CDR3 contains 15 residues. CDR1 is SGHRS, CDR2 YFSETQ, per germline. The V and J ends lost 5 bases and 0 bases respectively, with 12 bases between them. CDR3 loop: CASRDGNYSGNTIYF. CDR3 in DNA: TGCGCCAGCAGAGACGGGAACTACTCTGGAAACACCATATATTTT.

This sequence joins TRBV15 and TRBJ2-5; D gene uncertain. The DNA end lines up better with TRBJ2-1; the J call may be wrong. Germline-derived CDR1 and CDR2 are LNHNV and YYDKDF (reference sequence). This CDR3 is built from 15 residues. In DNA form, the CDR3 reads TGTGCCACCAGCAGAGACCAGAAACCCTACAATGAGCAGTTCTTC. Its protein product is CATSRDQKPYNEQFF.

V gene TRBV7-8 combines with J gene TRBJ1-2, with D hard to call. Germline loops: CDR1 SGHVS, CDR2 FQNEAQ. The germline V and J ends were trimmed by 0 bases and 2 bases, with 7 bases remaining between them. This CDR3 is built from 14 residues. Here the CDR3 reads CASSLANSNYGYTF. The CDR3 DNA sequence: TGTGCCAGCAGCTTAGCTAACTCCAACTATGGCTACACCTTC.

V is TRBV12-3 or TRBV12-4 and J is TRBJ1-5; possibly TRBD1 for D (6 bases). V gave up 2 bases and J gave up 6 bases, with 17 bases separating them. CDR3 size: 16 residues. The CDR3 sequence: CASSLKSPGVGQPQHF. For the CDR3, the DNA is TGTGCCAGCAGTTTAAAGTCCCCAGGGGTAGGTCAGCCCCAGCATTTT.

The chain has TRBV25-1 and TRBJ2-7; D is unclear. Trimming cost V 5 bases and J 5 bases, with 16 bases left between them. There are 14 residues in the CDR3. Germline V lookup: CDR1 MGHDK, CDR2 SYGVNS. CDR3 residues: CASSPYSAGHEQYF. DNA for the CDR3: TGTGCCAGCAGTCCGTACTCGGCTGGCCACGAGCAGTACTTC.

The chain has TRBV6-2 or TRBV6-3 and TRBJ2-7, with D possibly matching TRBD1 (5 bases). The ends were cut back, 4 bases at V and 7 bases at J, with 11 bases in the middle. The CDR3 runs to 12 residues. The V gene's germline CDR1 is MNHEY and CDR2 SVGEGT. The CDR3 region has the DNA TGTGCCAGCAGTTCCCTGGCAGGGGAGCAGTACTTC. Its translation: CASSSLAGEQYF.

This clonotype showed up many times. The genes are TRBV6-2 or TRBV6-3 and TRBJ2-5; D gene ambiguous. Germline V gene lookup returns CDR1 MNHEY and CDR2 SVGEGT. The CDR3 length is 11 residues. V gave up 2 bases and J gave up 5 bases, with 3 bases separating them. The CDR3: CASSYEETQYF. The CDR3 coding sequence is TGTGCCAGCAGTTACGAGGAGACCCAGTACTTC.

In its sample, this clonotype was seen a few times. This rearrangement joins TRBV7-9 to TRBJ2-5; D ambiguous. V was cut by 3 bases and J by 2 bases, with 13 bases left in between. This CDR3 has 15 residues. Per the germline V gene, CDR1 is SEHNR and CDR2 is FQNEAQ (reference sequence). This CDR3 reads CASSLVAAPQETQYF. The CDR3 DNA sequence: TGTGCCAGCAGCTTGGTCGCCGCCCCGCAAGAGACCCAGTACTTC.

CDR3 amino acids: CASSLGKKLFF. The CDR3 nucleotides read TGTGCCAGCAGTTTAGGGAAAAAACTGTTTTTT. This rearrangement joins TRBV12-3 or TRBV12-4 to TRBJ1-4; no clear D. Deletions cut 1 base from V and 9 bases from J, with 3 bases between. The CDR3 runs 11 residues.

There are a few counts of this clonotype. The chain joins TRBV12-3 or TRBV12-4 to TRBJ2-5; D remains unclear. The V gene lost 1 base and the J gene lost 2 bases, with 11 bases spanning the gap. The CDR3 totals 15 residues. The CDR3 bases are TGTGCCAGCAGTTTAGGGCAGACCAGGCAAGAGACCCAGTACTTC. Its translation: CASSLGQTRQETQYF.

This clonotype was found a few times. The J gene is TRBJ2-7, the V gene TRBV2; D gene uncertain. Trimming pared 6 bases from V and 3 bases from J, leaving 3 bases between. From germline, CDR1 is SNHLY and CDR2 FYNNEI. This CDR3 comprises 10 residues. For the CDR3, the DNA is TGTGCCAGCAGCCGCTACGAGCAGTACTTC. Translated, it gives CASSRYEQYF.

The chain carries TRBV6-1 and TRBJ1-2, with no clear D. The CDR3 has 13 amino acids. Germline V gene sequence: CDR1 MNHNS, CDR2 SASEGT. V was clipped by 1 base and J by 8 bases, with 11 bases between them. As DNA, the CDR3 is TGTGCCAGCAGTGAAGAGGCAGGACGAGGCTACACCTTC. This encodes CASSEEAGRGYTF.

This sequence joins TRBV7-9 and TRBJ2-1; D could derive from TRBD1 or TRBD2 (5 bases each). This CDR3 comprises 14 residues. Looked up from germline, CDR1 is SEHNR and CDR2 is FQNEAQ (reference sequence). The V end was cut by 4 bases, the J end by 14 bases, with 21 bases between. CDR3 sequence reads: CASSYMGLSSREFF. CDR3 DNA: TGTGCCAGCAGCTATATGGGGCTATCTTCGAGGGAGTTCTTC.

The chain joins TRBV11-2 to TRBJ2-5, with 8 bases identical to TRBD2. The germline V gene has CDR1 SGHAT and CDR2 FQNNGV. With 5 bases clipped from V and 2 bases from J, the junction kept 7 bases outside the gene matches. The CDR3 extends over 15 amino acids. CDR3 loop: CASSRGGTRQETQYF. The CDR3 nucleotides read TGTGCCAGCAGCCGGGGGGGGACTAGACAAGAGACCCAGTACTTC.

The chain uses TRBV7-9 and TRBJ2-5; 11 bases map to TRBD2. The CDR3 is 17 amino acids. V shed 4 bases, J shed 7 bases, and the junction held 14 bases outside the gene matches. The V gene's germline CDR1 is SEHNR and CDR2 FQNEAQ (reference sequence). CDR3 region: CASSSWLAGGKGVTQYF. CDR3 bases: TGTGCCAGCAGCTCGTGGCTAGCGGGGGGAAAGGGGGTGACCCAGTACTTC.

In this sample, this clonotype turned up a few times. V usage is TRBV6-2 or TRBV6-3 and J usage is TRBJ1-5; D call uncertain. The CDR3 has 14 amino acids. Germline V gene sequence: CDR1 MNHEY, CDR2 SVGEGT. V was clipped by 6 bases and J by 9 bases, with 18 bases between them. The CDR3 region has the DNA TGTGCCAGCAGCCGATTTAACACCGACGGGCCCCAGCATTTT. Translated, it gives CASSRFNTDGPQHF.

This clonotype came up a few times. The chain has TRBV16 and TRBJ1-2, with 7 nucleotides matching TRBD1. The trim removed 6 bases at V and 0 bases at J, leaving 16 bases unmatched. The germline V gene has CDR1 KGHSY and CDR2 FQNENV. The CDR3 totals 18 residues. The CDR3 coding sequence is TGTGCCAGCAGACCAATATCAGGGGGATCTTACCCTAACTATGGCTACACCTTC. Translation: CASRPISGGSYPNYGYTF.

This clonotype was counted between two and nine times. The junction and the germline gene differ at one end; a read error may be behind it. The chain joins TRBV5-1 to TRBJ2-7, with 7 positions matching TRBD1. The V gene's germline CDR1 is SGHRS and CDR2 YFSETQ. CDR3 length: 15 residues. The CDR3: CACSLVKQGPGEQYF. The CDR3, as DNA: TGCGCCTGCAGCTTGGTGAAACAGGGGCCGGGCGAGCAGTACTTC.

This chain connects TRBV30 to TRBJ1-2, with D hard to call. Germline CDR1 GTSNPN, CDR2 SVGIG (reference sequence). CDR3 length: 14 amino acids. Trimming cost V 4 bases and J 3 bases, with 15 bases left between them. CDR3 in amino acids: CAWISRRAYYGYTF. CDR3 nucleotide sequence: TGTGCCTGGATTTCCCGGAGGGCCTACTATGGCTACACCTTC.

This chain uses TRBV2 with TRBJ2-7, with 14 bases aligning to TRBD2. V was clipped by 1 base and J by 2 bases; unmatched bases: 1. In germline, CDR1 is SNHLY, CDR2 FYNNEI. The CDR3 has 16 residues. In DNA form, the CDR3 reads TGTGCCAGCAGTGAAGTGACTAGCGGGAGGGCCTACGAGCAGTACTTC. This translates into CASSEVTSGRAYEQYF.

V gene TRBV7-9 combines with J gene TRBJ1-2; D gene unclear. Germline values: CDR1 SEHNR, CDR2 FQNEAQ (reference sequence). The CDR3 contains 9 residues. Trimming took 10 bases from V and 6 from J, leaving 6 bases between them. The CDR3 DNA reads as TGTGCCACTCGGGATGGCTACACCTTC. As protein: CATRDGYTF.

The chain combines TRBV20-1 with TRBJ2-7, with 12 bases that match TRBD2. Germline lookup yields CDR1 DFQATT and CDR2 SNEGSKA (reference sequence). This CDR3 spans 14 amino acids. V dropped 3 bases and J dropped 4; count of bases not matched to a gene: 4. CDR3 in amino acids: CSARTSGGQYEQYF. In nucleotides, the CDR3 is TGCAGTGCTAGGACTAGCGGGGGTCAGTACGAGCAGTACTTC.

This chain links TRBV20-1 with TRBJ2-4; TRBD2 matches at 7 bases. V shed 0 bases, J shed 0 bases, and the junction held 5 bases outside the gene matches. The CDR3 is 16 amino acids. Germline V gene data show CDR1 as DFQATT and CDR2 as SNEGSKA (reference sequence). This CDR3 is CSARDPGGLAKNIQYF. The CDR3 nucleotides are TGCAGTGCTAGAGATCCGGGAGGCCTAGCCAAAAACATTCAGTACTTC.

This clonotype has more than one count but fewer than ten. The DNA of the CDR3 is TGTGCCAGCAGCTTAACACAGGGGTTGATCTATGGCTACACCTTC. Protein: CASSLTQGLIYGYTF. V usage is TRBV5-6 and J usage is TRBJ1-2; the match to TRBD1 covers 7 bases. This CDR3 has 15 residues. CDR1 is SGHDT, CDR2 YYEEEE, per germline. The V gene end was trimmed by 2 bases and the J gene end by 4 bases; junction bases not matched to a gene: 8.

J is TRBJ2-5 and V is TRBV2, with D possibly called TRBD1 or TRBD2 (6 bases each). Deletions cut 6 bases from V and 7 bases from J, with 9 bases between. CDR1 SNHLY and CDR2 FYNNEI come from the germline V gene. CDR3 length: 11 residues. The CDR3 coding sequence is TGTGCCAGCAGAGGGGGGAGGACCCAGTACTTC. Residues: CASRGGRTQYF.

This clonotype was observed a few times. This chain uses TRBV5-1 with TRBJ2-1; maybe TRBD1 (5 bases). V was pared by 0 bases and J by 2 bases, with 12 bases between. This CDR3 spans 16 amino acids. Germline assignment: CDR1 SGHRS and CDR2 YFSETQ. CDR3 residues: CASSLGGIYPYNEQFF. CDR3 bases: TGCGCCAGCAGCTTGGGGGGCATTTACCCCTACAATGAGCAGTTCTTC.

This clonotype was detected only a few times. J is TRBJ1-1 and V is TRBV7-9; no reliable D call. This CDR3 is 17 amino acids long. V was clipped by 1 base and J by 2 bases, with 17 bases between them. CDR1 is SEHNR, CDR2 FQNEAQ, per germline (reference sequence). The CDR3, as DNA: TGTGCCAGCAGCTTAGACAGCTATCCACTTTCCAACACTGAAGCTTTCTTT. It translates to CASSLDSYPLSNTEAFF.

The chain uses TRBV20-1 and TRBJ2-5, with 8 bases fitting TRBD2. The DNA end lines up better with TRBJ2-1; the J call may be wrong. The germline V gene has CDR1 DFQATT and CDR2 SNEGSKA (reference sequence). This CDR3 is 14 amino acids long. CDR3 in DNA: TGCAGTGCTAGATCCCTAGCGGGCCCCAATGAGCAGTTCTTC. It yields the protein CSARSLAGPNEQFF.